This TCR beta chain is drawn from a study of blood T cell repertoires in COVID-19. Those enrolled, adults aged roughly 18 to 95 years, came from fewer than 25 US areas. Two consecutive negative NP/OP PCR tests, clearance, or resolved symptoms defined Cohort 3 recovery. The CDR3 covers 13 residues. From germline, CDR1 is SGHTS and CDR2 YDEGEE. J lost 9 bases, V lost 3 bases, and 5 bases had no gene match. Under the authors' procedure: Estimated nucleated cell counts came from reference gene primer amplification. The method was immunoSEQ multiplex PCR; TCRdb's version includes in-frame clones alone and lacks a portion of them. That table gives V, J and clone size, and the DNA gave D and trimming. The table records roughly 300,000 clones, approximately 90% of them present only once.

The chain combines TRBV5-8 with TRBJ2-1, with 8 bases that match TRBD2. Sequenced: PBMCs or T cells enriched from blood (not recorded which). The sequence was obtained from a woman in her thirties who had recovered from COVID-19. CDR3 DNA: TGTGCCAGCAGCTGGGGACTAGATGTTGAGCAGTTCTTC. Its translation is CASSWGLDVEQFF.